The 32 T cell receptor beta chains listed next were all sequenced from one sample in a study of blood T cell repertoires in COVID-19. TCRdb's table, derived via immunoSEQ multiplex PCR, lists solely in-frame clones and lacks some. The sample contains some 180,000 clones, about 86% of which appear only once. Sequencing input: peripheral blood. The receptors derive from a woman aged 70-85 years who had recovered from COVID-19.

With regard to this clone: This sample includes further DNA sequences coding for the same CDR3. The rearrangement links TRBV12-3 or TRBV12-4 to TRBJ2-7, with D possibly being TRBD1 (6 bases). The CDR3 spans 13 residues. Trimming stripped 3 bases from V and 2 bases from J, with 8 bases between. DNA for the CDR3: TGTGCCAGCAGTTTGGCAGGGGCCTACGAGCAGTACTTC. This translates into CASSLAGAYEQYF.

The V and J genes are TRBV4-1 and TRBJ1-5, with a possible D match to TRBD1 (5 bases). Trimming left V 5 bases short and J 0 bases short, with 8 bases between. There are 14 residues in the CDR3. Germline V gene data show CDR1 as MGHRA and CDR2 as YSYEKL. The CDR3 nucleotides are TGCGCCAGCAGCTTCAGGGATAGCAATCAGCCCCAGCATTTT. Its protein is CASSFRDSNQPQHF.

V usage is TRBV5-1 and J usage is TRBJ2-7, with 10 bases lining up with TRBD2. Trimming took 4 bases from V and 2 from J; bases not matched to a gene: 9. This CDR3 is 16 amino acids long. Germline loops: CDR1 SGHRS, CDR2 YFSETQ. CDR3 DNA: TGCGCCAGCAGCCCCACCGCTAGCGGGGGACCCTACGAGCAGTACTTC. Protein: CASSPTASGGPYEQYF. The entire variable domain, with the rest obtained from reference TRBV5-1 and TRBJ2-7, is as follows: KAGVTQTPRYLIKTRGQQVTLSCSPISGHRSVSWYQQTPGQGLQFLFEYFSETQRNKGNFPGRFSGRQFSNSRSEMNVSTLELGDSALYLCASSPTASGGPYEQYFGPGTRLTVT.

This clone has just one count. The chain has TRBV6-5 and TRBJ2-7, with D perhaps TRBD1 (6 bases). Germline V CDR1 and CDR2: MNHEY, SVGAGI. The CDR3 extends over 15 amino acids. Trimming pared 7 bases from V and 4 bases from J, leaving 20 bases between. The CDR3, as DNA: TGTGCCAGCATACTATCGGGGCAGGGGACATACGAGCAGTACTTC. This sequence encodes CASILSGQGTYEQYF.

The rearrangement joins TRBV7-2 to TRBJ2-7, with 9 bases identical to TRBD1. V was pared by 4 bases and J by 6 bases, with 7 bases of the junction left unmatched. The CDR3 is 14 residues long. CDR1 is SGHTA, CDR2 FQGNSA, per germline. The CDR3 sequence is CASSWGQGLGEQYF. In nucleotides, the CDR3 is TGTGCCAGCAGCTGGGGACAGGGCCTGGGCGAGCAGTACTTC.

The chain has TRBV7-6 and TRBJ1-1; 8 bases fit TRBD1. Trimming removed 2 bases from V and 3 bases from J; junction bases left unmatched: 5. Per the germline V gene, CDR1 is SGHVS and CDR2 is FNYEAQ. The CDR3 runs 15 residues. CDR3 amino acids: CASSLTYRGDTEAFF. CDR3 DNA: TGTGCCAGCAGCTTAACTTACAGGGGGGACACTGAAGCTTTCTTT.

The chain joins TRBV28 to TRBJ2-1; 12 bases are a match to TRBD1. The CDR3 covers 15 residues. Trimming cost V 2 bases and J 8 bases; bases outside gene matches: 4. CDR1 and CDR2 from the germline V gene are MDHEN and SYDVKM. The CDR3 bases are TGTGCCAGCAGTTTAGAGGGACAGGGGGCCGATGAGCAGTTCTTC. Amino acid sequence: CASSLEGQGADEQFF.

The chain has TRBV27 and TRBJ1-5, with D possibly being TRBD1 (5 bases). The ends were cut back, 6 bases at V and 6 bases at J, with 9 bases in the middle. Germline loops: CDR1 MNHEY, CDR2 SMNVEV (reference sequence). The CDR3 spans 12 residues. In nucleotides, the CDR3 is TGTGCCAGCAGGCAGGGCATTCAGCCCCAGCATTTT. It encodes CASRQGIQPQHF.

This clone occurred a few times. The rearrangement uses TRBV4-3 and TRBJ1-2; D is ambiguous. V was trimmed by 0 bases and J by 4 bases, leaving 9 bases between them. The germline CDR1 and CDR2 sequences are LGHNA and YSLEER. CDR3 size: 14 residues. This chain's CDR3 is CASSQDSLSYGYTF. In DNA, the CDR3 is TGCGCCAGCAGCCAAGATTCCCTGTCCTATGGCTACACCTTC.

The chain employs TRBV6-6 and TRBJ1-1; 8 nucleotides align to TRBD1. J lost 7 bases, V lost 6 bases, and 4 bases had no gene match. CDR1 is MNHNY, CDR2 SVGAGI, per germline (reference sequence). This CDR3 comprises 12 residues. The CDR3 DNA reads as TGTGCCAGCAGCCCCGGACAGGGTGAAGCTTTCTTT. Translation: CASSPGQGEAFF.

This clone appeared a few times. V and J are TRBV5-1 and TRBJ2-3, with D possibly matching TRBD2 (6 bases). This CDR3 has 15 amino acids. Between the trimmed V and J ends, which lost 4 bases and 5 bases, there was a span of 17 bases. CDR1 SGHRS and CDR2 YFSETQ come from the germline V gene. CDR3 sequence (DNA): TGCGCCAGCAGCCCTCCCGCGGGGTCTGGAGATACGCAGTATTTT. It encodes CASSPPAGSGDTQYF.

This clone was seen more than once but under ten times. J is TRBJ1-3 and V is TRBV29-1; D might be TRBD1 (6 bases). Germline V CDR1 and CDR2: SQVTM, ANQGSEA. The CDR3 has 13 amino acids. The germline V and J ends were trimmed by 2 bases and 3 bases, with 8 bases remaining between them. The CDR3 here is CSVESGVGNTIYF. The CDR3 nucleotides are TGCAGCGTTGAATCAGGGGTTGGAAACACCATATATTTT.

This rearrangement joins TRBV28 to TRBJ2-7, with TRBD1 as a possible D gene (5 bases). CDR3 length: 18 residues. Trimming pared 2 bases from V and 0 bases from J, leaving 20 bases between. From germline, CDR1 is MDHEN and CDR2 SYDVKM. As DNA, the CDR3 is TGTGCCAGCAGTTTACGACCGACAGACCGACGGAGCTCCTACGAGCAGTACTTC. Its protein is CASSLRPTDRRSSYEQYF.

This clone has only one observation. The chain recombines TRBV7-6 with TRBJ2-2; 9 nucleotides match TRBD1. The CDR3 spans 16 residues. The V gene's germline CDR1 is SGHVS and CDR2 FNYEAQ. The V and J ends lost 4 bases and 5 bases, in that order; junction bases with no gene match: 8. The CDR3 sequence is CASSSLPGTGTGELFF. DNA for the CDR3: TGTGCCAGCAGCTCTCTCCCGGGGACAGGGACCGGGGAGCTGTTTTTT.

V is TRBV19 and J is TRBJ1-5, with D hard to call. CDR3 size: 14 residues. V was cut by 3 bases and J by 3 bases, with 9 bases left in between. Germline CDR1 reads LNHDA; CDR2 reads SQIVND (reference sequence). The CDR3 sequence: CASSMWQDNQPQHF. The DNA for the CDR3 is TGTGCCAGTAGTATGTGGCAGGACAATCAGCCCCAGCATTTT.

CDR3 DNA: TGTGCCAGCAGCTTGTTTGGGCGGGGAGAATACAATGAGCAGTTCTTC. As protein: CASSLFGRGEYNEQFF. This rearrangement joins TRBV5-4 to TRBJ2-1; possibly TRBD2 for D (6 bases). V lost 1 base and J lost 4, with 15 bases in between. Germline V gives CDR1 SGHNT, CDR2 YYREEE (reference sequence). There are 16 residues in the CDR3.

The chain uses TRBV19 and TRBJ2-7; the D gene is possibly TRBD1 (6 bases). Trimming left V 6 bases short and J 4 bases short, with 19 bases between. The germline gives CDR1 LNHDA, CDR2 SQIVND (reference sequence). CDR3 length: 15 residues. CDR3 in DNA: TGTGCCAGTAGCCTAGGGCAGGGGACGGGATACGAGCAGTACTTC. Translation gives CASSLGQGTGYEQYF.

The chain links TRBV18 to TRBJ1-2; no clear D. Germline V gene lookup returns CDR1 KGHSH and CDR2 LQKENI. The CDR3 runs 15 residues. Trimming shortened V by 3 bases and J by 1 base, and 12 bases separated the two germline ends. The CDR3 is CASSPQSEGNYGYTF. For the CDR3, the DNA is TGTGCCAGCTCACCCCAGTCCGAGGGTAACTATGGCTACACCTTC.

The CDR3 region has the DNA TGCAGCGTTGAAGATGGCGGACGGACTGGGAACACTGAAGCTTTCTTT. It specifies CSVEDGGRTGNTEAFF. The chain is built from TRBV29-1 and TRBJ1-1, with unresolved D. V was pared by 0 bases and J by 1 base, with 15 bases between. Germline V gene data show CDR1 as SQVTM and CDR2 as ANQGSEA. The CDR3 totals 16 residues. The full variable domain, its missing parts supplied by reference TRBV29-1 and TRBJ1-1, is SAVISQKPSRDICQRGTSLTIQCQVDSQVTMMFWYRQQPGQSLTLIATANQGSEATYESGFVIDKFPISRPNLTFSTLTVSNMSPEDSSIYLCSVEDGGRTGNTEAFFGQGTRLTVV.

The CDR3: CASSPYLSLAEETQYF. In DNA, the CDR3 is TGTGCCAGCAGCCCTTATTTATCCCTAGCGGAAGAGACCCAGTACTTC. The chain uses TRBV6-2 or TRBV6-3 and TRBJ2-5; 7 bases map to TRBD2. The CDR3 consists of 16 residues. V trimming: 6 bases; J trimming: 3 bases; junction bases outside the gene matches: 13. The germline V gene has CDR1 MNHEY and CDR2 SVGEGT.

V gene TRBV18 combines with J gene TRBJ2-6, with D hard to call. Trimming removed 1 base from V and 2 bases from J, with 9 bases in between. Germline CDR1 is KGHSH and CDR2 is LQKENI. CDR3 length: 16 amino acids. The CDR3 spells CASSPLRSAGANVLTF. In DNA form, the CDR3 reads TGTGCCAGCTCACCACTGCGATCGGCTGGGGCCAACGTCCTGACTTTC. Supplemented by reference TRBV18 and TRBJ2-6, the full variable domain reads NAGVMQNPRHLVRRRGQEARLRCSPMKGHSHVYWYRQLPEEGLKFMVYLQKENIIDESGMPKERFSAEFPKEGPSILRIQQVVRGDSAAYFCASSPLRSAGANVLTFGAGSRLTVL.

A word on this clone: The same CDR3 arises from other DNA sequences in this sample as well. The chain uses TRBV5-1 and TRBJ2-5; the match to TRBD1 covers 7 bases. Germline V gene data show CDR1 as SGHRS and CDR2 as YFSETQ. This CDR3 contains 14 residues. J lost 5 bases, V lost 0 bases, and 4 bases had no gene match. As DNA, the CDR3 is TGCGCCAGCAGCTTGGAGGGCAGGGGGGAGACCCAGTACTTC. As protein: CASSLEGRGETQYF. The full variable domain, in which reference TRBV5-1 and TRBJ2-5 provide the parts outside the CDR3, is KAGVTQTPRYLIKTRGQQVTLSCSPISGHRSVSWYQQTPGQGLQFLFEYFSETQRNKGNFPGRFSGRQFSNSRSEMNVSTLELGDSALYLCASSLEGRGETQYFGPGTRLLVL.

V and J are TRBV19 and TRBJ2-6, with a weak D call TRBD1 (6 bases). Looked up from germline, CDR1 is LNHDA and CDR2 is SQIVND (reference sequence). This CDR3 is built from 18 residues. V shed 4 bases and J shed 0 bases, with 16 bases lying between them. This CDR3 reads CASSRDGAGASGANVLTF. CDR3 DNA sequence: TGTGCCAGTAGTAGGGACGGCGCAGGGGCCTCTGGGGCCAACGTCCTGACTTTC.

This chain links TRBV28 with TRBJ1-2, with 8 nucleotides matching TRBD1. From germline, CDR1 is MDHEN and CDR2 SYDVKM. The CDR3 contains 13 residues. J was trimmed by 5 bases and V by 6 bases; bases with no gene match: 5. The CDR3 region is CASSRDRTYGYTF. DNA of the CDR3: TGTGCCAGCAGCCGGGACAGGACTTATGGCTACACCTTC.

Points on this clone: Within the sample, other DNA sequences also encode this same CDR3. The CDR3 region has the DNA TGCGCCAGCAGCCCGGGACTAGCGGGAGGGCGAGAGACCCAGTACTTC. Residues: CASSPGLAGGRETQYF. This sequence joins TRBV5-1 and TRBJ2-5; 16 bases are shared with TRBD2. Per the germline V gene, CDR1 is SGHRS and CDR2 is YFSETQ. V lost 4 bases, J lost 4 bases, and 4 bases stayed unmatched. CDR3 length equals 16 residues.

This clone was detected only a few times. The rearrangement joins TRBV9 to TRBJ2-7, with TRBD2 matching over 8 bases. Per germline, CDR1 SGDLS and CDR2 YYNGEE. This CDR3 region has 15 residues. V was pared by 4 bases and J by 6 bases, with 12 bases of the junction left unmatched. The CDR3 sequence is CASSPMGVAGSEQYF. CDR3 DNA sequence: TGTGCCAGCAGCCCCATGGGGGTAGCGGGATCCGAGCAGTACTTC.

The chain is built from TRBV7-9 and TRBJ2-1, with 9 bases lining up with TRBD2. V lost 4 bases and J lost 8; bases outside the gene matches: 12. This CDR3 is built from 16 residues. Germline V gene data show CDR1 as SEHNR and CDR2 as FQNEAQ (reference sequence). The chain's CDR3 is CASSSPRSGRRDEQFF. In DNA, the CDR3 is TGTGCCAGCAGCTCCCCAAGGAGCGGGAGGCGCGATGAGCAGTTCTTC.

There are a few counts of this clone. The rearrangement joins TRBV11-2 to TRBJ2-7; 7 bases match TRBD1. Trimming removed 3 bases from V and 3 bases from J; junction bases left unmatched: 8. Germline V gives CDR1 SGHAT, CDR2 FQNNGV. This CDR3 region has 15 residues. The CDR3 DNA follows: TGTGCCAGCAGCTTGGGCCTGGGACAGATCTACGAGCAGTACTTC. Translating it yields CASSLGLGQIYEQYF.

This rearrangement joins TRBV5-1 to TRBJ1-1, with 8 bases matching TRBD1. CDR3 length equals 16 residues. Germline values: CDR1 SGHRS, CDR2 YFSETQ. V gave up 4 bases and J gave up 1 base; unmatched junction bases: 9. CDR3 sequence (DNA): TGCGCCAGCAGCATACTACCGGGACAGGCGAACACTGAAGCTTTCTTT. This gives the protein CASSILPGQANTEAFF. The full variable domain, its missing parts supplied by reference TRBV5-1 and TRBJ1-1, is KAGVTQTPRYLIKTRGQQVTLSCSPISGHRSVSWYQQTPGQGLQFLFEYFSETQRNKGNFPGRFSGRQFSNSRSEMNVSTLELGDSALYLCASSILPGQANTEAFFGQGTRLTVV.

The rearrangement joins TRBV20-1 to TRBJ2-2, with a possible D match to TRBD2 (5 bases). V lost 3 bases, J lost 7 bases, and 15 bases lay in between. The CDR3 extends over 14 amino acids. The germline CDR1 and CDR2 sequences are DFQATT and SNEGSKA (reference sequence). The CDR3 region has the DNA TGCAGTGCTAGTCGTGTGTCGGGGAGCGGGGAGCTGTTTTTT. It translates to CSASRVSGSGELFF.

The J gene is TRBJ1-1, the V gene TRBV18; D possibly corresponds to TRBD1 (5 bases). The CDR3 runs 13 residues. The V and J ends lost 6 bases and 3 bases respectively, with 11 bases between them. Germline lookup yields CDR1 KGHSH and CDR2 LQKENI. The CDR3 region has the DNA TGTGCCAGCTCCGGCCTACAGGACACTGAAGCTTTCTTT. It translates to CASSGLQDTEAFF.

This sequence joins TRBV9 and TRBJ2-7; D call uncertain. V was clipped by 0 bases and J by 0 bases, with 7 bases between them. The CDR3 runs 14 residues. Germline CDR1 SGDLS, CDR2 YYNGEE. This chain's CDR3 is CASSVALYSYEQYF. In DNA form, the CDR3 reads TGTGCCAGCAGCGTAGCTCTCTACTCCTACGAGCAGTACTTC. Together with reference TRBV9 and TRBJ2-7, the CDR3 gives the full variable domain: DSGVTQTPKHLITATGQRVTLRCSPRSGDLSVYWYQQSLDQGLQFLIQYYNGEERAKGNILERFSAQQFPDLHSELNLSSLELGDSALYFCASSVALYSYEQYFGPGTRLTVT.